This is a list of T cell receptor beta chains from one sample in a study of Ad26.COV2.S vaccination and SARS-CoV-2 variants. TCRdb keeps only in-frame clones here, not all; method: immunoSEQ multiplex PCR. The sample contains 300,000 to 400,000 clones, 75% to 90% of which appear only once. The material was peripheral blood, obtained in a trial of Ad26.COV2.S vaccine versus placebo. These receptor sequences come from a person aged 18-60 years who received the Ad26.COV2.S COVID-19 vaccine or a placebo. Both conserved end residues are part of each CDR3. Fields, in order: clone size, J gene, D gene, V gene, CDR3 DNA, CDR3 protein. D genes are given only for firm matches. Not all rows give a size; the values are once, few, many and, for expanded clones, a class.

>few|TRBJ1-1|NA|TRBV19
TGTGCCAGTGCCTTCAACCGGGCCACTGAAGCTTTCTTT
CASAFNRATEAFF
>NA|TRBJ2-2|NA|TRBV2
TGTGCCAGCAGAAGCAGGACGAACACCGGGGAGCTGTTTTTT
CASRSRTNTGELFF
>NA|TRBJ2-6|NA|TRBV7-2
TGTGCCAGCAGAGTAGCGGTCCACTCTGGGGCCAACGTCCTGACTTTC
CASRVAVHSGANVLTF
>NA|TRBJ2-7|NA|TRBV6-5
TGTGCCAGCGAAACAGGGAACGGACTCTACGAGCAGTACTTC
CASETGNGLYEQYF
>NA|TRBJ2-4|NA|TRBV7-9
TGTGCCAGCAGCTTAGGTGGGCAGAAAAAAAACATTCAGTACTTC
CASSLGGQKKNIQYF
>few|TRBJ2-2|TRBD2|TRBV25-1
TGTGCCAGCAGTGAATGGGGTAGCGGGAGAGACGGGGAGCTGTTTTTT
CASSEWGSGRDGELFF
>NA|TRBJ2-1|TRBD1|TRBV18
TGTGCCAGCTCACCACGGGAAACCGGGACAGGGGGCACCCAGCAGTTCTTC
CASSPRETGTGGTQQFF
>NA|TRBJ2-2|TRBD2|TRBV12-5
TGTGCTAGTGGTTGGGGATCGGGGGGAAGTACCGGGGAGCTGTTTTTT
CASGWGSGGSTGELFF
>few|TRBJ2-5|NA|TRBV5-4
TGTGCCAGCAGCTTCGGGGACCAAGAGACCCAGTACTTC
CASSFGDQETQYF
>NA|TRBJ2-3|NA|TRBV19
TGTGCCAGTAGTATTGGTTTCTTAGCGGAAACAGATACGCAGTATTTT
CASSIGFLAETDTQYF
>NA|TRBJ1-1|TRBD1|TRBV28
TGTGCCAGCAGGAGCCTTCAGGGGGCCCGGGTCACTGAAGCTTTCTTT
CASRSLQGARVTEAFF
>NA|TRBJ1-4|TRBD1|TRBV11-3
TGTGCCAGCAGCTTAGTCGTTCCTAGGGGACAGTCAACTAATGAAAAACTGTTTTTT
CASSLVVPRGQSTNEKLFF
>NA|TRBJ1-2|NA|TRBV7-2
TGTGCCAGCAGCTTCGGTAACGAGGGTGGCTACACCTTC
CASSFGNEGGYTF
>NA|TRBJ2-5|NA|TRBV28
TGTGCCAGCAGTCTAACACCAGAGACCCAGTACTTC
CASSLTPETQYF
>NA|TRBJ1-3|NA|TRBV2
TGTGCCAGCAGACACGGGAACTCTGGAAACACCATATATTTT
CASRHGNSGNTIYF
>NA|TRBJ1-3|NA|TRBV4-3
TGCGCCAGCAGCCAAGACCGGGGTGGAGGAAACACCATATATTTT
CASSQDRGGGNTIYF
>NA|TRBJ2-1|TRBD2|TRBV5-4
TGTGCCAGCAGCCTAGGGACTAGCGGGGGGGCCTATGAGCAGTTCTTC
CASSLGTSGGAYEQFF
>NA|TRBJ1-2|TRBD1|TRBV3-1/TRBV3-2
TGTGCCAGCAGCCAAGAGGGGGACAGGGGTTGGGGCTACACCTTC
CASSQEGDRGWGYTF
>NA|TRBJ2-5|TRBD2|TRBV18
TGTGCCAGCGCAAGGGGACTAGACCAAGAGACCCAGTACTTC
CASARGLDQETQYF
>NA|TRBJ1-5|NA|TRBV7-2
TGTGCCAGCAGCACCACCACTAGTTGGCCCCAGCATTTT
CASSTTTSWPQHF